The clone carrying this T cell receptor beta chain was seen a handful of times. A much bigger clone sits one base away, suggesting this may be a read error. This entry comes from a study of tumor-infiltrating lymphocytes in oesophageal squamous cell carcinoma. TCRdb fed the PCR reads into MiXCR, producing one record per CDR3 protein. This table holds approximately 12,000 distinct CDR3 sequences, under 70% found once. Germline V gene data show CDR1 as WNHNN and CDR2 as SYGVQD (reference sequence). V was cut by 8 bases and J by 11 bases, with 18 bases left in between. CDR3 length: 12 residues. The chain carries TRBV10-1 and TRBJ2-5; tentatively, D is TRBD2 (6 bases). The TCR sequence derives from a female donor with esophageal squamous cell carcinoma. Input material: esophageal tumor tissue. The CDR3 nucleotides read TGCGCCAGCGGGGGTAGCGGCAATGAGCAGTACTTC. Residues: CASGGSGNEQYF.